The 7 T cell receptor beta chains below all came from one sample that was sequenced in a study of OX40 agonist ivuxolimab in advanced cancers. The assay was immunoSEQ multiplex PCR, and TCRdb's table has in-frame clones only and misses some. The sample has more than 70,000 clones; around 89% are singletons. The sample here was CD4+ or CD8+ T cells sorted from blood, taken in a trial of the OX40 agonist ivuxolimab. These receptors all stem from an adult with an advanced solid tumor such as melanoma, head and neck, liver or kidney cancer.

V gene TRBV6-5 combines with J gene TRBJ2-6; D is undetermined. Trimming removed 2 bases from V and 0 bases from J, with 5 bases in between. The CDR3 extends over 15 amino acids. In germline, CDR1 is MNHEY, CDR2 SVGAGI. The DNA for the CDR3 is TGTGCCAGCAGTTACGAGAACTCTGGGGCCAACGTCCTGACTTTC. Translation gives CASSYENSGANVLTF.

This clone was counted a single time. One end of the junction varies from germline; a read error may be responsible. The genes are TRBV28 and TRBJ1-1, with 9 bases that match TRBD1. The CDR3 totals 16 residues. Germline CDR1 MDHEN, CDR2 SYDVKM. The CDR3 loop reads CASSLFHGTGMTEAPF. For the CDR3, the DNA is TGTGCCAGCAGTTTATTCCACGGGACAGGGATGACTGAAGCCCCCTTT.

The genes are TRBV5-1 and TRBJ2-4; D unclear. V dropped 0 bases and J dropped 1 base, with 2 bases sitting between them. This CDR3 contains 13 residues. Germline lookup yields CDR1 SGHRS and CDR2 YFSETQ. CDR3 sequence reads: CASSLDAKNIQYF. CDR3 in DNA: TGCGCCAGCAGCTTGGATGCCAAAAACATTCAGTACTTC.

As for this clone: Compared with germline, one end of the junction differs, possibly owing to a read error. The rearrangement links TRBV7-7 to TRBJ2-2, with D unresolved. Germline assignment: CDR1 SSHAT and CDR2 FNYEAQ (reference sequence). The CDR3 is 14 amino acids. The DNA of the CDR3 is TGTGCTAGCAGCTTATCTCCGAACACCGGGGAGCTGTTTTTT. It is translated as CASSLSPNTGELFF.

The V gene is TRBV7-9, the J gene TRBJ1-3, with TRBD1 identical over 7 bases. This CDR3 is 17 amino acids long. CDR1 and CDR2 (germline): SEHNR, FQNEAQ (reference sequence). V dropped 6 bases and J dropped 1; count of bases not matched to a gene: 12. CDR3 region: CASSAPGQFLSGNTIYF. The CDR3 nucleotides read TGTGCCAGCAGTGCCCCGGGACAGTTTCTTTCTGGAAACACCATATATTTT.

This chain uses TRBV5-6 with TRBJ1-1, with D perhaps matching TRBD1 (6 bases). This CDR3 spans 13 amino acids. Germline lookup yields CDR1 SGHDT and CDR2 YYEEEE. Deletions cut 0 bases from V and 7 bases from J, with 10 bases between. The CDR3 DNA reads TGTGCCAGCAGCTTGGCACTACAGGGTGAAGCTTTCTTT. Amino acid sequence: CASSLALQGEAFF.

This chain joins TRBV6-6 and TRBJ1-1; D not certain. The CDR3 loop spans 11 amino acids. Trimming shortened V by 7 bases and J by 7 bases, and 10 bases separated the two germline ends. CDR1 is MNHNY and CDR2 is SVGAGI in the germline V gene (reference sequence). This CDR3 is CASTTSGEAFF. The CDR3 region has the DNA TGTGCCAGCACCACCAGTGGTGAAGCTTTCTTT.